The present TCR beta chain was sequenced within a study of blood T cell repertoires in COVID-19. Study at large: Collection of acute and convalescent COVID-19 samples took place in the United States, Italy and Spain.

All enrollees were roughly 18 to 95 years old and from roughly 26 US areas. Researchers sorted participants into cohorts using their self-reported clinical history. Original processing notes: Researchers report that nucleated cell counts were estimated from reference gene primer amplification. Measured with immunoSEQ multiplex PCR; TCRdb has only the in-frame clones, and not every one. V, J and clone size were drawn from that table, and D and trimming were deduced from the DNA. Among roughly 180,000 clones listed, over 75% were seen once. The CDR3 contains 13 residues. CDR1 is SGHRS, CDR2 YFSETQ, per germline. Losses at the gene ends were 2 bases for V and 10 bases for J; bases not matched to a gene: 5.

The clonotype was recovered from a middle-aged woman with acute COVID-19. Specimen: PBMCs or T cells enriched from blood (not recorded which). The chain is built from TRBV5-1 and TRBJ2-2, with 7 nucleotides matching TRBD2. CDR3 DNA: TGCGCCAGCAGCTTAGGAGCGGGATCGGAGCTGTTTTTT. Residues: CASSLGAGSELFF. The whole variable domain, remainder taken from reference TRBV5-1 and TRBJ2-2, is KAGVTQTPRYLIKTRGQQVTLSCSPISGHRSVSWYQQTPGQGLQFLFEYFSETQRNKGNFPGRFSGRQFSNSRSEMNVSTLELGDSALYLCASSLGAGSELFFGEGSRLTVL.